Shown below are 6 T cell receptor beta chains from a single sample sequenced in a study of shared clonotypes between healthy human individuals. Repertoires were generated with immunoSEQ multiplex PCR, while TCRdb's copy carries only in-frame clones and drops some. The sample has some 2,400,000 clones; approximately 94% are singletons. Sequenced input: naive CD4+ T cells sorted from blood. Documented subset: CD45RA+ positively selected. The receptors originated from a man aged 18 to 30 in good health.

Of note for this clone: The same CDR3 also results from other DNA sequences found in this sample. The J gene is TRBJ2-3, the V gene TRBV5-4; 13 bases line up with TRBD2. The V gene end was trimmed by 3 bases and the J gene end by 4 bases; junction bases not matched to a gene: 2. Germline CDR1 is SGHNT and CDR2 is YYREEE (reference sequence). CDR3 size: 15 residues. The CDR3 protein is CASSSLAGGSDTQYF. Written as DNA, the CDR3 is TGTGCCAGCAGCTCACTAGCGGGGGGGTCAGATACGCAGTATTTT.

This chain uses TRBV9 with TRBJ2-3; D gene unclear. The CDR3 spans 16 residues. Trimming cost V 3 bases and J 1 base, with 15 bases left between them. The germline gives CDR1 SGDLS, CDR2 YYNGEE. CDR3 bases: TGTGCCAGCAGCGCGGTAGCAGCTGGGGGCACAGATACGCAGTATTTT. It translates to CASSAVAAGGTDTQYF.

The V gene is TRBV27, the J gene TRBJ2-3; D not resolved. The V gene's germline CDR1 is MNHEY and CDR2 SMNVEV (reference sequence). The CDR3 consists of 11 residues. The germline V and J ends were trimmed by 5 bases and 5 bases, with 5 bases remaining between them. The DNA of the CDR3 is TGTGCCAGCAGTAGACTAGATACGCAGTATTTT. Translating gives CASSRLDTQYF.

V is TRBV11-2 and J is TRBJ2-5; the D is unclear. The V gene's germline CDR1 is SGHAT and CDR2 FQNNGV. The CDR3 has 15 amino acids. V was trimmed by 1 base and J by 1 base, leaving 10 bases between them. CDR3 in DNA: TGTGCCAGCAGCTTAGTTGGGGAAACCCAAGAGACCCAGTACTTC. As protein: CASSLVGETQETQYF.

The rearrangement uses TRBV7-2 and TRBJ1-2, with 9 bases matching TRBD1. Germline CDR1 is SGHTA and CDR2 is FQGNSA. V dropped 3 bases and J dropped 4; count of bases not matched to a gene: 3. The CDR3 has 14 residues. The CDR3 nucleotides read TGTGCCAGCAGCTTGAACAGGGGGCTCTATGGCTACACCTTC. Translation gives CASSLNRGLYGYTF.

The rearrangement joins TRBV6-1 to TRBJ2-2; the D gene is possibly TRBD2 (5 bases). This CDR3 comprises 15 residues. Germline values: CDR1 MNHNS, CDR2 SASEGT. V was clipped by 6 bases and J by 2 bases, with 13 bases between them. The CDR3 DNA is TGTGCCAGCAGGCCCAGAGGGCCTAACACCGGGGAGCTGTTTTTT. Translation gives CASRPRGPNTGELFF.